This passage covers 26 T cell receptor beta chains from one sample sequenced in a study of blood T cell repertoires in COVID-19. Assay: immunoSEQ multiplex PCR; the TCRdb copy retains only in-frame clones and omits some. The sample records around 11,000 clones, 70% to 90% being singletons. Material for sequencing was peripheral blood. These TCRs come from a human donor in a cohort sampled during active COVID-19.

The chain uses TRBV7-8 and TRBJ2-2, with no clear D. Trimming took 11 bases from V and 2 from J, leaving 12 bases between them. Germline CDR1 and CDR2: SGHVS and FQNEAQ. The CDR3 extends over 13 amino acids. The CDR3 DNA reads TGTGCCCTATCAGAGACTAACACCGGGGAGCTGTTTTTT. Amino acids: CALSETNTGELFF.

The CDR3 nucleotides read TGTGCCAGCAGCACCTTAGGGACAGGGGGCAATGAGCAGTTCTTC. Translation: CASSTLGTGGNEQFF. V usage is TRBV6-5 and J usage is TRBJ2-1; TRBD1 agrees at 11 bases. This CDR3 comprises 15 residues. CDR1 is MNHEY, CDR2 SVGAGI, per germline. V was clipped by 6 bases and J by 6 bases; unmatched bases: 7.

The rearrangement joins TRBV1 to TRBJ2-3; whether TRBD2, the table's D call, matches the DNA was not checked. TRBV1 has pseudogene status. The CDR3 spans 19 residues. The CDR3 is CTSSQDRKGLAGGQDTQYF. The CDR3 coding sequence is TGCACCAGCAGCCAAGATCGGAAAGGACTAGCGGGAGGGCAGGATACGCAGTATTTT.

Only a few counts were recorded for this clone. The genes are TRBV6-1 and TRBJ1-6, with 7 bases identical to TRBD1. Germline CDR1 reads MNHNS; CDR2 reads SASEGT. This CDR3 is built from 16 residues. V was clipped by 4 bases and J by 9 bases; unmatched bases: 12. The CDR3 coding sequence is TGTGCCAGCAGTGGGGACAGTTTTCGTCTCCCTTCACCCCTCCACTTT. This encodes CASSGDSFRLPSPLHF.

This chain links TRBV7-8 with TRBJ1-1, with 7 bases that match TRBD1. CDR3 length: 14 residues. Germline CDR1 and CDR2: SGHVS and FQNEAQ. J was trimmed by 1 base and V by 2 bases; bases with no gene match: 1. The CDR3 nucleotides are TGTGCCAGCAGCTTACCAGGGGGGAACACTGAAGCTTTCTTT. Protein: CASSLPGGNTEAFF.

The chain has TRBV11-2 and TRBJ2-1; 7 nucleotides align to TRBD2. Germline loops: CDR1 SGHAT, CDR2 FQNNGV. V shed 5 bases, J shed 9 bases, and the junction held 4 bases outside the gene matches. The CDR3 is 12 amino acids. This chain's CDR3 is CASSTGGVEQFF. CDR3 sequence (DNA): TGTGCCAGCAGCACGGGAGGAGTTGAGCAGTTCTTC.

The chain joins TRBV11-2 to TRBJ2-7, with TRBD2 matching over 9 bases. In germline, CDR1 is SGHAT, CDR2 FQNNGV. The length of the CDR3 is 15 residues. V was clipped by 5 bases and J by 2 bases; unmatched bases: 7. The CDR3 here is CASSPWTSVAYEQYF. CDR3 nucleotide sequence: TGTGCCAGCAGCCCTTGGACTAGCGTAGCCTACGAGCAGTACTTC.

The rearrangement uses TRBV27 and TRBJ1-1; D is perhaps TRBD1 (5 bases). V lost 5 bases and J lost 6, with 19 bases in between. The CDR3 contains 15 residues. CDR1 is MNHEY, CDR2 SMNVEV, per germline (reference sequence). The DNA of the CDR3 is TGTGCCAGCAGTGCGGGGGGACGGGGAAACGCTGAAGCTTTCTTT. The encoded protein is CASSAGGRGNAEAFF.

This clone was seen a few times. The V and J genes are TRBV29-1 and TRBJ2-3; a possible D gene is TRBD2 (6 bases). V gave up 7 bases and J gave up 0 bases, with 11 bases separating them. The CDR3 totals 13 residues. Per germline, CDR1 SQVTM and CDR2 ANQGSEA. This chain's CDR3 is CSDLRGSTDTQYF. CDR3 in DNA: TGCAGCGACCTACGGGGGAGCACAGATACGCAGTATTTT.

This clone has a handful of counts. This chain links TRBV5-1 with TRBJ2-7; TRBD1 matches 9 bases. Looked up from germline, CDR1 is SGHRS and CDR2 is YFSETQ. With V trimmed by 4 bases and J by 6 bases, 8 bases remained unmatched. This CDR3 has 14 amino acids. Written as DNA, the CDR3 is TGCGCCAGCAGCCCCGGACAGGGGCCGGGCGAGCAGTACTTC. This gives the protein CASSPGQGPGEQYF.

CDR3 loop: CASSPRGSGNTGELFF. In nucleotides, the CDR3 is TGCGCCAGCAGCCCCCGGGGTAGCGGGAACACCGGGGAGCTGTTTTTT. J is TRBJ2-2 and V is TRBV5-1; D perhaps matches TRBD2 (6 bases). Germline lookup yields CDR1 SGHRS and CDR2 YFSETQ. CDR3 size: 16 residues. With 4 bases removed from V and 1 base from J, the gap between germline ends came to 14 bases.

The CDR3 sequence: CASSLPGVRQDTQYF. DNA of the CDR3: TGTGCCAGCAGCTTACCCGGGGTACGTCAAGATACGCAGTATTTT. The chain recombines TRBV5-4 with TRBJ2-3; TRBD2 might be the D (5 bases). CDR1 is SGHNT and CDR2 is YYREEE in the germline V gene (reference sequence). The V end was cut by 2 bases, the J end by 5 bases, with 15 bases between. The CDR3 sequence is 15 residues long.

The J gene is TRBJ2-7, the V gene TRBV7-9; 7 nucleotides match TRBD2. The V segment lost 5 bases and the J segment 2 bases; nucleotides outside the gene matches: 9. The V gene's germline CDR1 is SEHNR and CDR2 FQNEAQ (reference sequence). The CDR3 is 15 amino acids. The CDR3 protein is CASSLGGRNPYEQYF. Written as DNA, the CDR3 is TGTGCCAGCAGCCTGGGCGGGAGAAATCCCTACGAGCAGTACTTC. Full variable domain (outside the CDR3, taken from reference TRBV7-9 and TRBJ2-7): DTGVSQNPRHKITKRGQNVTFRCDPISEHNRLYWYRQTLGQGPEFLTYFQNEAQLEKSRLLSDRFSAERPKGSFSTLEIQRTEQGDSAMYLCASSLGGRNPYEQYFGPGTRLTVT.

This clone is a singleton in its sample. This chain connects TRBV28 to TRBJ1-5, with D possibly matching TRBD1 (6 bases). The CDR3 is 15 residues long. V was cut by 3 bases and J by 4 bases, with 13 bases left in between. CDR1 and CDR2 from the germline V gene are MDHEN and SYDVKM. In nucleotides, the CDR3 is TGTGCCAGCAGTTTCGTCAGGGGATTTAATCAGCCCCAGCATTTT. Translation gives CASSFVRGFNQPQHF.

The chain is built from TRBV28 and TRBJ1-1; TRBD1 matches 9 bases. V was clipped by 5 bases and J by 1 base; unmatched bases: 5. This CDR3 region has 15 residues. Looked up from germline, CDR1 is MDHEN and CDR2 is SYDVKM. CDR3 coding DNA: TGTGCCAGCAGTCCCGACAGGGGGAGGAACACTGAAGCTTTCTTT. The encoded protein is CASSPDRGRNTEAFF.

This sequence joins TRBV5-4 and TRBJ2-7; 7 positions match TRBD2. Germline V lookup: CDR1 SGHNT, CDR2 YYREEE (reference sequence). The CDR3 has 16 amino acids. The V gene end was trimmed by 2 bases and the J gene end by 2 bases; junction bases not matched to a gene: 10. The CDR3 loop is CASSFRAGVSAYEQYF. The CDR3 coding sequence is TGTGCCAGCAGCTTTAGGGCGGGAGTCAGCGCCTACGAGCAGTACTTC.

The chain has TRBV7-2 and TRBJ1-5; D is unclear. The CDR3 runs to 16 residues. Germline CDR1 and CDR2: SGHTA and FQGNSA. Trimming pared 4 bases from V and 1 base from J, leaving 14 bases between. Here the CDR3 DNA reads TGTGCCAGCAGCTCCACCGCGGTCGTGAGCAATCAGCCCCAGCATTTT. Its protein is CASSSTAVVSNQPQHF.

This clone was seen a single time. CDR3 coding DNA: TGTGCCAGCAGTTACTCGTCCTCTCGGAGCTATGGCTACACCTTC. This gives the protein CASSYSSSRSYGYTF. V gene TRBV6-6 combines with J gene TRBJ1-2; D is unclear. The CDR3 has 15 residues. Germline V lookup: CDR1 MNHNY, CDR2 SVGAGI (reference sequence). Trimming left V 0 bases short and J 4 bases short, with 12 bases between.

The rearrangement links TRBV11-2 to TRBJ1-4; D unresolved. CDR1 is SGHAT, CDR2 FQNNGV, per germline. This CDR3 contains 13 residues. The germline V and J ends were trimmed by 1 base and 8 bases, with 8 bases remaining between them. CDR3: CASSLGRGEKLFF. The CDR3 DNA is TGTGCCAGCAGCTTAGGTCGCGGCGAAAAACTGTTTTTT. Full variable domain (remainder filled in from reference TRBV11-2 and TRBJ1-4): EAGVAQSPRYKIIEKRQSVAFWCNPISGHATLYWYQQILGQGPKLLIQFQNNGVVDDSQLPKDRFSAERLKGVDSTLKIQPAKLEDSAVYLCASSLGRGEKLFFGSGTQLSVL.

The chain combines TRBV15 with TRBJ1-1; maybe TRBD1 (5 bases). Trimming took 3 bases from V and 4 from J, leaving 15 bases between them. The CDR3 has 15 amino acids. Per germline, CDR1 LNHNV and CDR2 YYDKDF (reference sequence). The CDR3 loop reads CATSRSQDRVTEAFF. The CDR3 coding sequence is TGTGCCACCAGCAGGTCACAGGATAGGGTCACTGAAGCTTTCTTT.

This chain links TRBV5-1 with TRBJ1-1; TRBD1 might be the D (5 bases). From germline, CDR1 is SGHRS and CDR2 YFSETQ. V gave up 4 bases and J gave up 1 base, with 11 bases separating them. The CDR3 spans 14 residues. This CDR3 reads CASSITTGNTEAFF. The CDR3 DNA sequence: TGCGCCAGCAGCATAACCACAGGGAACACTGAAGCTTTCTTT. The entire variable domain, with the rest obtained from reference TRBV5-1 and TRBJ1-1, is as follows: KAGVTQTPRYLIKTRGQQVTLSCSPISGHRSVSWYQQTPGQGLQFLFEYFSETQRNKGNFPGRFSGRQFSNSRSEMNVSTLELGDSALYLCASSITTGNTEAFFGQGTRLTVV.

The chain uses TRBV6-1 and TRBJ1-5, with a possible D match to TRBD1 (5 bases). CDR1 is MNHNS, CDR2 SASEGT, per germline. CDR3 length: 17 amino acids. The V end lost 0 bases, the J end lost 2 bases, and 14 bases lay between the germline ends. Written as DNA, the CDR3 is TGTGCCAGCAGTGAAGCGCGGGGGAGTTATGGCAATCAGCCCCAGCATTTT. Translating gives CASSEARGSYGNQPQHF.

V is TRBV7-9 and J is TRBJ2-1; no reliable D call. The germline V gene has CDR1 SEHNR and CDR2 FQNEAQ (reference sequence). The V end lost 3 bases, the J end lost 0 bases, and 6 bases lay between the germline ends. This CDR3 spans 14 amino acids. The CDR3 region is CASSFDFSYNEQFF. In nucleotides, the CDR3 is TGTGCCAGCAGCTTTGACTTCTCCTACAATGAGCAGTTCTTC.

The gene calls are TRBV19 and TRBJ1-1; tentatively, D is TRBD1 (5 bases). Trimming stripped 7 bases from V and 6 bases from J, with 18 bases between. The CDR3 covers 14 residues. Germline V gene lookup returns CDR1 LNHDA and CDR2 SQIVND (reference sequence). The CDR3 sequence is CASTWDFQRAEAFF. For the CDR3, the DNA is TGTGCCAGTACCTGGGACTTCCAAAGGGCTGAAGCTTTCTTT.

The chain joins TRBV27 to TRBJ1-5; the D is unclear. Deletions cut 0 bases from V and 7 bases from J, with 10 bases between. The CDR3 covers 14 residues. Germline V gene lookup returns CDR1 MNHEY and CDR2 SMNVEV (reference sequence). In DNA form, the CDR3 reads TGTGCCAGCAGTTTATCGGATGCGGGGCAGCCCCAGCATTTT. This sequence encodes CASSLSDAGQPQHF.

V and J are TRBV5-6 and TRBJ1-1, with a tentative D call TRBD1 (5 bases). Trimming removed 0 bases from V and 2 bases from J, with 14 bases in between. The CDR3 runs 16 residues. Germline V gene sequence: CDR1 SGHDT, CDR2 YYEEEE. The CDR3 protein is CASSLAMGGLNTEAFF. The CDR3 DNA is TGTGCCAGCAGCTTGGCCATGGGGGGACTTAACACTGAAGCTTTCTTT.